The 21 T cell receptor beta chains given below trace back to one sample, sequenced in a study of blood T cell repertoires in COVID-19. Data came from immunoSEQ multiplex PCR; TCRdb stores just in-frame clones and leaves some out. The sample gives about 370,000 clones, about 87% of which show up once; more than 9% is in the top ten. Input material: peripheral blood. The receptors originated from a woman younger than 45 with COVID-19, enrolled during active disease.

V and J are TRBV30 and TRBJ2-6; 7 positions match TRBD1. Germline V CDR1 and CDR2: GTSNPN, SVGIG (reference sequence). J gave up 4 bases and V 2 bases, and 8 bases lay outside the gene matches. This CDR3 is 16 amino acids long. The CDR3 DNA sequence: TGTGCCTGGAGTTTGTACAGGGGCTCCGGGGCCAACGTCCTGACTTTC. Translating gives CAWSLYRGSGANVLTF. The entire variable domain, with the rest obtained from reference TRBV30 and TRBJ2-6, is as follows: SQTIHQWPATLVQPVGSPLSLECTVEGTSNPNLYWYRQAAGRGLQLLFYSVGIGQISSEVPQNLSASRPQDRQFILSSKKLLLSDSGFYLCAWSLYRGSGANVLTFGAGSRLTVL.

The sample holds a few counts of this clone. The chain couples TRBV5-6 to TRBJ1-1; TRBD1 is a possible D gene (5 bases). Germline V gene data show CDR1 as SGHDT and CDR2 as YYEEEE. The V and J ends lost 4 bases and 3 bases respectively, with 16 bases between them. This CDR3 is built from 15 residues. The CDR3 DNA reads as TGTGCCAGCAGCCTGGGAGTCTCGGGGGACACTGAAGCTTTCTTT. This codes for CASSLGVSGDTEAFF. The complete variable domain, with remaining parts taken from reference TRBV5-6 and TRBJ1-1, reads DAGVTQSPTHLIKTRGQQVTLRCSPKSGHDTVSWYQQALGQGPQFIFQYYEEEERQRGNFPDRFSGHQFPNYSSELNVNALLLGDSALYLCASSLGVSGDTEAFFGQGTRLTVV.

The gene calls are TRBV6-6 and TRBJ2-7; D perhaps matches TRBD2 (5 bases). Germline lookup yields CDR1 MNHNY and CDR2 SVGAGI (reference sequence). This CDR3 contains 12 residues. The ends were cut back, 6 bases at V and 5 bases at J, with 11 bases in the middle. The CDR3 sequence: CASSWTLDEQYF. DNA for the CDR3: TGTGCCAGCAGCTGGACTCTCGACGAGCAGTACTTC.

This clone was found a few times. The chain employs TRBV6-2 or TRBV6-3 and TRBJ2-5; TRBD2 agrees at 11 bases. Germline values: CDR1 MNHEY, CDR2 SVGEGT. This CDR3 has 16 residues. Trimming cost V 5 bases and J 0 bases; bases outside gene matches: 5. As DNA, the CDR3 is TGTGCCAGCAGTCTGGTGGGACTAGCGGACCAAGAGACCCAGTACTTC. It is translated as CASSLVGLADQETQYF.

The V call is TRBV30, the J call TRBJ1-5; possibly TRBD1 for D (5 bases). The CDR3 covers 17 residues. Germline CDR1 GTSNPN, CDR2 SVGIG (reference sequence). V dropped 4 bases and J dropped 1 base, with 20 bases sitting between them. CDR3 sequence: CAWTLLPGYRSNQPQHF. In DNA form, the CDR3 reads TGTGCCTGGACGCTTCTCCCAGGGTATCGAAGCAATCAGCCCCAGCATTTT.

The chain is built from TRBV10-1 and TRBJ2-1, with 14 bases matching TRBD2. This CDR3 spans 15 amino acids. Germline V gene lookup returns CDR1 WNHNN and CDR2 SYGVQD (reference sequence). V dropped 4 bases and J dropped 8; count of bases not matched to a gene: 4. The CDR3 DNA reads as TGCGCCAGCAGTGGAGGGACTAGCGGGAGTTATGAGCAGTTCTTC. Translated: CASSGGTSGSYEQFF.

In DNA form, the CDR3 reads TGTGCCACCAGTGACGGGGGGTTTGGACAGCCCCAGCATTTT. Its protein is CATSDGGFGQPQHF. This rearrangement joins TRBV24-1 to TRBJ1-5; TRBD1 might be the D (5 bases). Germline assignment: CDR1 KGHDR and CDR2 SFDVKD. Trimming took 4 bases from V and 7 from J, leaving 13 bases between them. This CDR3 spans 14 amino acids.

The chain is built from TRBV7-2 and TRBJ2-3; D ambiguous. Germline V gene lookup returns CDR1 SGHTA and CDR2 FQGNSA. This CDR3 contains 12 residues. V shed 5 bases and J shed 2 bases, with 5 bases lying between them. The CDR3 here is CASSPYTDTQYF. CDR3 in DNA: TGTGCCAGCAGCCCGTACACAGATACGCAGTATTTT.

The genes are TRBV2 and TRBJ2-3; no firm D call. V was pared by 2 bases and J by 4 bases, with 10 bases between. Germline-derived CDR1 and CDR2 are SNHLY and FYNNEI. The CDR3 is 14 residues long. The CDR3, as DNA: TGTGCCAGCAGTGAACTGGGCATCGCAGATACGCAGTATTTT. Translation gives CASSELGIADTQYF.

This sequence joins TRBV6-5 and TRBJ1-2, with D possibly matching TRBD1 (5 bases). CDR3 length equals 15 residues. Germline V CDR1 and CDR2: MNHEY, SVGAGI. V lost 2 bases and J lost 0, with 10 bases in between. The CDR3 DNA is TGTGCCAGCAGTTACCGGCGGACACCTAACTATGGCTACACCTTC. Protein product: CASSYRRTPNYGYTF.

CDR3 coding DNA: TGTGCCAGTAGTACCCTTTCGAACACTGAAGCTTTCTTT. This translates into CASSTLSNTEAFF. The chain employs TRBV19 and TRBJ1-1, with D uncertain. The CDR3 has 13 residues. V was clipped by 4 bases and J by 1 base, with 7 bases between them. In germline, CDR1 is LNHDA, CDR2 SQIVND (reference sequence).

The rearrangement uses TRBV12-3 or TRBV12-4 and TRBJ2-2; a weak D match, TRBD1 (6 bases). This CDR3 is 12 amino acids long. Trimming shortened V by 6 bases and J by 6 bases, and 8 bases separated the two germline ends. The CDR3 reads CASRTGSGELFF. The CDR3 bases are TGTGCCAGCAGAACAGGGTCCGGGGAGCTGTTTTTT.

In regard to this clone: The junction differs from germline at one of its ends, possibly a read error. This chain uses TRBV4-2 with TRBJ2-1; the match to TRBD2 covers 13 bases. This CDR3 spans 22 amino acids. CDR1 is LGHNA, CDR2 YNFKEQ, per germline. The CDR3 sequence is CATSQGVRTSGSVKQRYNEQFF. As DNA, the CDR3 is TGTGCCACCAGCCAAGGGGTCCGGACTAGCGGGAGTGTGAAACAGAGGTACAATGAGCAGTTCTTC.

The rearrangement joins TRBV29-1 to TRBJ2-2; D call uncertain. The V and J ends lost 6 bases and 4 bases respectively, with 15 bases between them. The CDR3 is made up of 14 amino acids. Germline V lookup: CDR1 SQVTM, CDR2 ANQGSEA. The CDR3 reads CSVHGLSRTGELFF. CDR3 coding DNA: TGCAGCGTCCATGGGCTTTCTCGCACCGGGGAGCTGTTTTTT.

This chain joins TRBV27 and TRBJ2-3; 8 bases fit TRBD2. The junction had 6 bases not matched to a gene; V was cut back by 4 bases and J by 9 bases. There are 13 residues in the CDR3. CDR1 and CDR2 (germline): MNHEY, SMNVEV (reference sequence). CDR3 sequence reads: CASSSGLVATQYF. CDR3 coding DNA: TGTGCCAGCAGTTCGGGACTAGTGGCAACGCAGTATTTT.

The chain employs TRBV30 and TRBJ2-1; a possible D gene is TRBD1 (6 bases). This CDR3 comprises 12 residues. Germline V gene data show CDR1 as GTSNPN and CDR2 as SVGIG (reference sequence). Trimming stripped 1 base from V and 15 bases from J, with 16 bases between. This CDR3 reads CAWSAPGAGPFF. CDR3 nucleotide sequence: TGTGCCTGGAGTGCCCCAGGGGCAGGGCCGTTCTTC.

This clone showed up just a few times. V and J are TRBV27 and TRBJ2-7, with D maybe TRBD1 (6 bases). Germline CDR1 and CDR2: MNHEY and SMNVEV (reference sequence). The CDR3 extends over 15 amino acids. Trimming pared 0 bases from V and 0 bases from J, leaving 9 bases between. CDR3 sequence (DNA): TGTGCCAGCAGTTTATCGGGACACCCCTCCTACGAGCAGTACTTC. Its protein is CASSLSGHPSYEQYF.

The rearrangement links TRBV2 to TRBJ1-1; D might be TRBD1 (6 bases). CDR1 SNHLY and CDR2 FYNNEI come from the germline V gene. The length of the CDR3 is 12 residues. Trimming pared 9 bases from V and 9 bases from J, leaving 17 bases between. CDR3 amino acids: CARGGWGGQAFF. Written as DNA, the CDR3 is TGTGCCAGAGGGGGTTGGGGCGGGCAAGCTTTCTTT.

This sequence joins TRBV9 and TRBJ1-1; D not certain. The V gene lost 3 bases and the J gene lost 3 bases, with 12 bases spanning the gap. The CDR3 runs 14 residues. CDR1 SGDLS and CDR2 YYNGEE come from the germline V gene. In DNA form, the CDR3 reads TGTGCCAGCAGCGCCCGCCCGAGGGACACTGAAGCTTTCTTT. This encodes CASSARPRDTEAFF.

The chain carries TRBV7-8 and TRBJ2-1; tentative D call: TRBD2 (5 bases). Germline values: CDR1 SGHVS, CDR2 FQNEAQ. V was pared by 5 bases and J by 4 bases, with 18 bases between. The CDR3 consists of 16 residues. CDR3 protein: CASSLAAPGLYNEQFF. The DNA for the CDR3 is TGTGCCAGCAGCCTCGCCGCACCGGGATTATACAATGAGCAGTTCTTC.

V and J are TRBV24-1 and TRBJ2-2; D uncertain. In germline, CDR1 is KGHDR, CDR2 SFDVKD. This CDR3 has 13 residues. The V end was cut by 7 bases, the J end by 5 bases, with 10 bases between. The CDR3 region is CATRQKITGELFF. The CDR3 region has the DNA TGTGCCACCAGACAGAAAATTACCGGGGAGCTGTTTTTT.